What follows are 25 T cell receptor beta chains derived from one specimen sequenced in a study of T cells after yellow fever vaccination (dated by TCRdb to between 2019 and 2020). The treatment or condition label, as the study defines it: live attenuated yellow fever vaccine strain. The library relied on 5' RACE. Sequencing relied on an Illumina HiSeq 2500. TCRdb's own reprocessing of the public reads used fastp at Q25 and MiXCR and kept productive beta chains. CDR3 protein duplicates are merged, each entry listing the most common genes and DNA. Counted in this sample were about 120,000 distinct CDR3 sequences; about 7.2% of them appeared once. Approximately 2.7% of the sample rests with the top ten. This specimen was CD4+ T cells sorted from PBMCs, taken about 49 days after the first yellow fever vaccination. These receptors originate from a man between 18 and 29 years old who received the YFV17D yellow fever vaccine.

This clonotype was observed many times. V gene TRBV20-1 combines with J gene TRBJ2-3; D call uncertain. The germline gives CDR1 DFQATT, CDR2 SNEGSKA (reference sequence). V lost 2 bases to trimming and J lost 5 bases, with 5 bases between them. The length of the CDR3 is 11 residues. DNA for the CDR3: TGCAGTGCTAGAATGCGAGATACGCAGTATTTT. It is translated as CSARMRDTQYF.

This clonotype showed up many times. At one end, the junction sequence differs from germline, possibly due to a read error. The chain joins TRBV2 to TRBJ2-1; D might be TRBD1 (5 bases). CDR1 and CDR2 from the germline V gene are SNHLY and FYNNEI. The CDR3 contains 12 residues. The CDR3 region has the DNA TGTGCCAGCAGCCAGTCGACAGAGCATGAGCTCTTC. This sequence encodes CASSQSTEHELF. Supplemented by reference TRBV2 and TRBJ2-1, the full variable domain reads EPEVTQTPSHQVTQMGQEVILRCVPISNHLYFYWYRQILGQKVEFLVSFYNNEISEKSEIFDDQFSVERPDGSNFTLKIRSTKLEDSAMYFCASSQSTEHELFGPGTRLTVL.

This clonotype has ten or more counts. This chain joins TRBV29-1 and TRBJ1-5; D gene uncertain. Germline CDR1 is SQVTM and CDR2 is ANQGSEA. Trimming removed 7 bases from V and 0 bases from J, with 10 bases in between. CDR3 length equals 13 residues. CDR3 residues: CSAQWDSNQPQHF. CDR3 in DNA: TGCAGCGCCCAATGGGATAGCAATCAGCCCCAGCATTTT. Full variable domain (outside the CDR3, taken from reference TRBV29-1 and TRBJ1-5): SAVISQKPSRDICQRGTSLTIQCQVDSQVTMMFWYRQQPGQSLTLIATANQGSEATYESGFVIDKFPISRPNLTFSTLTVSNMSPEDSSIYLCSAQWDSNQPQHFGDGTRLSIL.

This clonotype was recorded a few times. The chain uses TRBV12-3 or TRBV12-4 and TRBJ2-5; 7 bases match TRBD1. This CDR3 contains 14 residues. V shed 6 bases and J 0 bases; nucleotides not matched to a gene: 4. CDR3 nucleotide sequence: TGTGCCAGCAGCGCAGGGGGATACCAAGAGACCCAGTACTTC. It codes for CASSAGGYQETQYF.

This clonotype was found a few times. The V and J genes are TRBV7-2 and TRBJ2-7; 13 bases align to TRBD2. The germline V gene encodes CDR1 SGHTA and CDR2 FQGNSA. The CDR3 consists of 15 residues. Trimming cost V 3 bases and J 5 bases; bases outside gene matches: 4. The CDR3 DNA follows: TGTGCCAGCAGCTTTACTAGCGGGGGGGCCGACGAGCAGTACTTC. Translation: CASSFTSGGADEQYF.

V usage is TRBV20-1 and J usage is TRBJ2-2, with a tentative D call TRBD1 (5 bases). The CDR3 consists of 17 residues. Per the germline V gene, CDR1 is DFQATT and CDR2 is SNEGSKA (reference sequence). V lost 5 bases and J lost 4, with 23 bases in between. The CDR3 sequence: CSAHNRDRVGPTGELFF. The CDR3 DNA sequence: TGCAGTGCTCATAACCGTGACCGGGTGGGGCCCACCGGGGAGCTGTTTTTT.

A remark on this clonotype: A much more abundant neighbour one base away suggests this may be a read error. This sequence joins TRBV6-5 and TRBJ2-3; tentatively, D is TRBD2 (6 bases). This CDR3 is built from 16 residues. CDR1 and CDR2 from the germline V gene are MNHEY and SVGAGI. CDR3 amino acids: CDSSYSGLARTDTQYF. The CDR3 region has the DNA TGTGACAGCAGTTACTCGGGACTGGCCCGAACAGATACGCAGTATTTT.

The sample holds many counts of this clonotype. This chain links TRBV7-2 with TRBJ2-7; 10 nucleotides align to TRBD1. The germline V gene has CDR1 SGHTA and CDR2 FQGNSA. The CDR3 extends over 15 amino acids. Germline trimming cut 4 bases from V and 4 bases from J; bases unmatched to any gene: 7. The CDR3, as DNA: TGTGCCAGCAGCTCCAGACAGGGGGCGCAATACGAGCAGTACTTC. It specifies CASSSRQGAQYEQYF. Drawing the rest from reference TRBV7-2 and TRBJ2-7, the complete variable domain is GAGVSQSPSNKVTEKGKDVELRCDPISGHTALYWYRQSLGQGLEFLIYFQGNSAPDKSGLPSDRFSAERTGGSVSTLTIQRTQQEDSAVYLCASSSRQGAQYEQYFGPGTRLTVT.

This clonotype has a count of ten or more. This chain joins TRBV5-1 and TRBJ2-7; 10 bases map to TRBD1. The germline gives CDR1 SGHRS, CDR2 YFSETQ. V dropped 4 bases and J dropped 0; count of bases not matched to a gene: 10. The length of the CDR3 is 17 residues. CDR3 in DNA: TGCGCCAGCAGCCCAGGACAGGGGGGAACTAGCTCCTACGAGCAGTACTTC. It specifies CASSPGQGGTSSYEQYF.

Regarding this clonotype: Just one base apart from a much larger clone, this may be a read error. The V gene is TRBV10-2, the J gene TRBJ2-4, with 8 bases that match TRBD1. The CDR3 runs to 13 residues. Per the germline V gene, CDR1 is WSHSY and CDR2 is SAAADI. The CDR3 DNA reads TGCGCCAGCCGTGAGTCGACCGGGACAGGAAAATACTTC. It specifies CASRESTGTGKYF.

The V gene is TRBV5-4, the J gene TRBJ2-1, with 7 bases lining up with TRBD2. V lost 4 bases, J lost 4 bases, and 8 bases stayed unmatched. CDR1 is SGHNT and CDR2 is YYREEE in the germline V gene (reference sequence). The CDR3 runs to 15 residues. CDR3 DNA sequence: TGTGCCAGCAGCCTCGGCGGGGGACGTTACAATGAGCAGTTCTTC. As protein: CASSLGGGRYNEQFF.

Many counts were recorded for this clonotype. The chain recombines TRBV6-2 or TRBV6-3 with TRBJ1-5; D call uncertain. Germline V CDR1 and CDR2: MNHEY, SVGEGT. V was shortened by 4 bases and J by 0 bases, with 10 bases between the two germline ends. CDR3 length equals 15 residues. Here the CDR3 DNA reads TGTGCCAGCAGTTCAATTTCTTATAGCAATCAGCCCCAGCATTTT. Translation gives CASSSISYSNQPQHF.

In this sample, this clonotype turned up many times. The chain employs TRBV11-2 and TRBJ2-5; D is ambiguous. The CDR3 sequence is 14 residues long. The V gene's germline CDR1 is SGHAT and CDR2 FQNNGV. Trimming took 6 bases from V and 4 from J, leaving 15 bases between them. The CDR3 nucleotides read TGTGCCAGCAGACCCCTGGGCAAGGGAGAGACCCAGTACTTC. Its translation: CASRPLGKGETQYF.

This clonotype appeared many times. The CDR3 region is CASSLDRLRTGMTQYF. The CDR3 DNA reads as TGTGCCAGCAGCTTAGACCGCCTTAGGACAGGGATGACCCAGTACTTC. This rearrangement joins TRBV11-2 to TRBJ2-5; 8 nucleotides match TRBD1. The CDR3 covers 16 residues. Germline V gene sequence: CDR1 SGHAT, CDR2 FQNNGV. V lost 0 bases to trimming and J lost 7 bases; unmatched junction nucleotides: 10.

This clonotype came up many times. V usage is TRBV20-1 and J usage is TRBJ2-7; 11 nucleotides match TRBD1. Germline V gene lookup returns CDR1 DFQATT and CDR2 SNEGSKA (reference sequence). CDR3 size: 14 residues. The V segment lost 3 bases and the J segment 4 bases; nucleotides outside the gene matches: 5. The CDR3 nucleotides are TGCAGTGCTAGGTGGGACAGGGGGAATTACGAGCAGTACTTC. It codes for CSARWDRGNYEQYF.

This clonotype has at least ten counts. This chain uses TRBV3-1 with TRBJ1-4; D is unclear. This CDR3 contains 12 residues. Per the germline V gene, CDR1 is LGHDT and CDR2 is YNNKEL (reference sequence). Trimming left V 3 bases short and J 11 bases short, with 10 bases between. The DNA for the CDR3 is TGTGCCAGCAGCCAGGTTCCCGGCAAACTGTTTTTT. Translation gives CASSQVPGKLFF.

This chain uses TRBV10-3 with TRBJ2-3, with D unclear. V was clipped by 4 bases and J by 4 bases, with 12 bases between them. Germline assignment: CDR1 ENHRY and CDR2 SYGVKD. CDR3 length equals 14 residues. This CDR3 reads CAISVMSEADTQYF. CDR3 in DNA: TGTGCCATCAGTGTCATGAGCGAAGCAGATACGCAGTATTTT.

The genes are TRBV18 and TRBJ2-3; 11 nucleotides align to TRBD2. From germline, CDR1 is KGHSH and CDR2 LQKENI. The CDR3 length is 19 residues. Trimming removed 2 bases from V and 4 bases from J; junction bases left unmatched: 14. The DNA for the CDR3 is TGTGCCAGCTCACCAGGACTAGCGGGCGCCCCCGGGAGTGCAGATACGCAGTATTTT. Translated, it gives CASSPGLAGAPGSADTQYF.

A note on this clonotype: A much larger clone differs from this one at a single base, so this may be a read error. The chain carries TRBV7-2 and TRBJ2-6, with D possibly TRBD2 on 5 matching bases. Trimming left V 0 bases short and J 0 bases short, with 6 bases between. Germline-derived CDR1 and CDR2 are SGHTA and FQGNSA. This CDR3 contains 16 residues. The CDR3 protein is CASSLAGSSGANVLTF. The CDR3 region has the DNA TGTGCCAGCAGCTTAGCTGGGAGCTCTGGGGCCAACGTCCTGACTTTC.

In this sample, this clonotype turned up a few times. The chain uses TRBV7-2 and TRBJ2-2, with D possibly TRBD1 on 6 matching bases. This CDR3 has 17 amino acids. Trimming removed 0 bases at V and 4 bases at J, with 15 bases between. Germline values: CDR1 SGHTA, CDR2 FQGNSA. DNA for the CDR3: TGTGCCAGCAGCTTAGCGCCCGAGGGGGTAGTCACCGGGGAGCTGTTTTTT. The encoded protein is CASSLAPEGVVTGELFF.

This clonotype was picked up many times. V gene TRBV20-1 combines with J gene TRBJ2-1; TRBD2 aligns across 8 bases. This CDR3 is 11 amino acids long. CDR1 and CDR2 from the germline V gene are DFQATT and SNEGSKA (reference sequence). The CDR3 reads CSGGLEGEQFF. The CDR3 DNA follows: TGCAGCGGGGGACTAGAAGGTGAGCAGTTCTTC.

Turning to this clonotype: This may arise from a read error, as a much more abundant clone is one base away. The V call is TRBV20-1, the J call TRBJ1-5; weak D call: TRBD1 (6 bases). This CDR3 comprises 16 residues. Germline V gene data show CDR1 as DFQATT and CDR2 as SNEGSKA (reference sequence). V gave up 0 bases and J gave up 4 bases, with 16 bases separating them. In nucleotides, the CDR3 is TGCAGTGCTAGAGATCGGGACACGGGGCTAAATCAGCCCCAGCATTTT. Translation: CSARDRDTGLNQPQHF.

In its sample, this clonotype was seen many times. The chain carries TRBV12-3 or TRBV12-4 and TRBJ2-7; the D gene is possibly TRBD1 (5 bases). The V and J ends lost 4 bases and 7 bases respectively, with 14 bases between them. This CDR3 has 13 residues. The CDR3 loop is CASSYQGQGEQYF. DNA for the CDR3: TGTGCCAGCAGTTACCAGGGTCAAGGAGAGCAGTACTTC.

There are many counts of this clonotype. V is TRBV4-3 and J is TRBJ2-7, with D unclear. Germline CDR1 reads LGHNA; CDR2 reads YSLEER. This CDR3 is built from 15 residues. Trimming left V 0 bases short and J 1 base short, with 10 bases between. In DNA form, the CDR3 reads TGCGCCAGCAGCCAAGAATTTGGGCGGTCCTACGAGCAGTACGTC. Translating gives CASSQEFGRSYEQYV.

This clonotype was seen repeatedly, ten times or more. The rearrangement uses TRBV7-9 and TRBJ1-1; D is uncertain. This CDR3 is 14 amino acids long. CDR1 is SEHNR, CDR2 FQNEAQ, per germline (reference sequence). V was cut by 5 bases and J by 5 bases, with 15 bases left in between. CDR3 nucleotide sequence: TGTGCCAGCAGCCCTGGGGAGGGAAGGACTGAAGCTTTCTTT. It yields the protein CASSPGEGRTEAFF.